A single sample is the source of the 25 T cell receptor beta chains below, sequenced in a study of cytotoxic CD8 clonotypes in ibrutinib-treated CLL. TCRdb's table, derived via immunoSEQ multiplex PCR, lists solely in-frame clones and lacks some. The table records about 150,000 clones, 79% of them present only once. The starting material was PBMCs, obtained after 12 months of ibrutinib treatment. The receptors derive from a human donor with chronic lymphocytic leukemia.

The chain recombines TRBV7-2 with TRBJ2-1; tentatively, D is TRBD2 (6 bases). In germline, CDR1 is SGHTA, CDR2 FQGNSA. V shed 5 bases and J shed 8 bases, with 16 bases lying between them. There are 14 residues in the CDR3. The DNA of the CDR3 is TGTGCCAGCAGCCTGGGAACTAGCCCCGATGAGCAGTTCTTC. Its protein product is CASSLGTSPDEQFF.

The chain joins TRBV7-2 to TRBJ2-6; D ambiguous. This CDR3 contains 17 residues. V lost 2 bases and J lost 0, with 11 bases in between. The germline gives CDR1 SGHTA, CDR2 FQGNSA. The CDR3 DNA reads TGTGCCAGCAGCTTAAACAGTGATAACTCTGGGGCCAACGTCCTGACTTTC. It codes for CASSLNSDNSGANVLTF.

The CDR3 region has the DNA TGTGCCAGCAGCTTAGCGTCTGTTGCGACCCAGTACTTC. Residues: CASSLASVATQYF. The chain employs TRBV7-2 and TRBJ2-5; D unresolved. The CDR3 spans 13 residues. Trimming removed 0 bases from V and 7 bases from J, with 9 bases in between. CDR1 is SGHTA and CDR2 is FQGNSA in the germline V gene.

V gene TRBV6-5 combines with J gene TRBJ2-7; D possibly corresponds to TRBD1 (6 bases). There are 12 residues in the CDR3. Deletions cut 10 bases from V and 2 bases from J, with 12 bases between. Germline V gene sequence: CDR1 MNHEY, CDR2 SVGAGI. The CDR3 nucleotides read TGTGCCACCTCCAGGGGTCCCTACGAGCAGTACTTC. It codes for CATSRGPYEQYF.

The rearrangement links TRBV15 to TRBJ2-2, with 8 positions matching TRBD1. The CDR3 totals 14 residues. V trimming: 5 bases; J trimming: 6 bases; junction bases outside the gene matches: 5. Germline-derived CDR1 and CDR2 are LNHNV and YYDKDF (reference sequence). For the CDR3, the DNA is TGTGCCACCAGCGGGCTGACAGGGGCCGGGGAGCTGTTTTTT. This codes for CATSGLTGAGELFF.

The chain uses TRBV10-3 and TRBJ1-5; 8 bases map to TRBD1. The CDR3 totals 15 residues. Per germline, CDR1 ENHRY and CDR2 SYGVKD. V lost 3 bases, J lost 6 bases, and 7 bases stayed unmatched. The CDR3: CAISDPQGAGQPQHF. In DNA form, the CDR3 reads TGTGCCATCAGTGATCCGCAGGGGGCCGGTCAGCCCCAGCATTTT.

J is TRBJ2-3 and V is TRBV10-3; 9 positions agree with TRBD2. The junction had 10 bases not matched to a gene; V was cut back by 7 bases and J by 2 bases. From germline, CDR1 is ENHRY and CDR2 SYGVKD. The CDR3 runs to 16 residues. The CDR3 reads CAITAGAGGYTDTQYF. The CDR3 DNA follows: TGTGCCATCACCGCCGGAGCGGGAGGCTACACAGATACGCAGTATTTT.

This clone was observed a single time. This chain links TRBV18 with TRBJ2-3; 9 bases align to TRBD2. CDR1 KGHSH and CDR2 LQKENI come from the germline V gene. This CDR3 comprises 17 residues. The J segment lost 0 bases and the V segment lost 3 bases, leaving 7 bases of the junction unmatched. In DNA form, the CDR3 reads TGTGCCAGCTCACCGGGGACTAGCTCTCAAAGCACAGATACGCAGTATTTT. The encoded protein is CASSPGTSSQSTDTQYF.

The chain couples TRBV11-2 to TRBJ1-2; tentatively, D is TRBD1 (6 bases). Trimming left V 2 bases short and J 7 bases short, with 11 bases between. The CDR3 length is 13 residues. Germline V gene sequence: CDR1 SGHAT, CDR2 FQNNGV. CDR3 in amino acids: CASSLHPDSGYTF. The CDR3 nucleotides are TGTGCCAGCAGCTTACACCCGGACAGTGGCTACACCTTC.

A word on this clone: The sample carries other DNA sequences with the same CDR3. The J gene is TRBJ2-5, the V gene TRBV4-2; 15 bases align to TRBD2. The CDR3 contains 16 residues. CDR1 and CDR2 (germline): LGHNA, YNFKEQ. J gave up 5 bases and V 1 base, and 2 bases lay outside the gene matches. The CDR3, as DNA: TGTGCCAGCAGCCAAGGGACTAGCGGGAGGGAGGAGACCCAGTACTTC. This sequence encodes CASSQGTSGREETQYF.

The V gene is TRBV6-5, the J gene TRBJ2-3, with D perhaps TRBD2 (5 bases). CDR1 and CDR2 (germline): MNHEY, SVGAGI. The V end was cut by 3 bases, the J end by 2 bases, with 9 bases between. The CDR3 runs to 14 residues. CDR3 sequence reads: CASSYGGYTDTQYF. The DNA of the CDR3 is TGTGCCAGCAGTTATGGCGGGTACACAGATACGCAGTATTTT.

V gene TRBV27 combines with J gene TRBJ1-2; D is undetermined. This CDR3 is 12 amino acids long. CDR1 is MNHEY and CDR2 is SMNVEV in the germline V gene (reference sequence). Trimming stripped 6 bases from V and 8 bases from J, with 13 bases between. The CDR3 DNA reads TGTGCCAGCAGATCGAGTTCAGGAGGCTACACCTTC. Protein: CASRSSSGGYTF.

The rearrangement joins TRBV7-6 to TRBJ2-7; 9 positions match TRBD2. Per germline, CDR1 SGHVS and CDR2 FNYEAQ. This CDR3 has 16 residues. J was trimmed by 5 bases and V by 0 bases; bases with no gene match: 8. CDR3 sequence (DNA): TGTGCCAGCAGCTTAGCCCCAGGTAGCGGGAGTGACGAGCAGTACTTC. Protein sequence: CASSLAPGSGSDEQYF.

This clone was counted between two and nine times. This chain uses TRBV7-9 with TRBJ1-1; D may be TRBD1 (6 bases). CDR3 length: 16 amino acids. The germline gives CDR1 SEHNR, CDR2 FQNEAQ (reference sequence). V was shortened by 5 bases and J by 3 bases, with 19 bases between the two germline ends. The CDR3 nucleotides read TGTGCCAGCAGCGGTCGGCCCGGGGGCTTGGACACTGAAGCTTTCTTT. This codes for CASSGRPGGLDTEAFF.

The chain joins TRBV13 to TRBJ2-1, with a possible D match to TRBD2 (5 bases). Germline assignment: CDR1 PRHDT and CDR2 FYEKMQ (reference sequence). This CDR3 has 14 amino acids. The V end was cut by 1 base, the J end by 6 bases, with 10 bases between. In nucleotides, the CDR3 is TGTGCCAGCAGCTTAGTGACTATTGCCAATGAGCAGTTCTTC. The encoded protein is CASSLVTIANEQFF. Filled out from reference TRBV13 and TRBJ2-1, the complete variable domain reads AAGVIQSPRHLIKEKRETATLKCYPIPRHDTVYWYQQGPGQDPQFLISFYEKMQSDKGSIPDRFSAQQFSDYHSELNMSSLELGDSALYFCASSLVTIANEQFFGPGTRLTVL.

This chain connects TRBV18 to TRBJ1-1; D is unclear. Germline values: CDR1 KGHSH, CDR2 LQKENI. Trimming removed 0 bases at V and 6 bases at J, with 17 bases between. The CDR3 spans 16 residues. The CDR3 region is CASSPPLGKGRAEAFF. The CDR3 coding sequence is TGTGCCAGCTCACCACCGCTTGGGAAGGGAAGGGCTGAAGCTTTCTTT.

This clone showed up just a few times. This rearrangement joins TRBV5-6 to TRBJ1-3; D is undetermined. Germline CDR1 SGHDT, CDR2 YYEEEE. V was clipped by 2 bases and J by 0 bases, with 9 bases between them. This CDR3 spans 15 amino acids. The CDR3 reads CASSLGDNSGNTIYF. DNA of the CDR3: TGTGCCAGCAGCTTAGGAGACAACTCTGGAAACACCATATATTTT. Full variable domain (outside the CDR3, taken from reference TRBV5-6 and TRBJ1-3): DAGVTQSPTHLIKTRGQQVTLRCSPKSGHDTVSWYQQALGQGPQFIFQYYEEEERQRGNFPDRFSGHQFPNYSSELNVNALLLGDSALYLCASSLGDNSGNTIYFGEGSWLTVV.

The chain is built from TRBV27 and TRBJ2-1, with TRBD2 matching 9 bases. This CDR3 is built from 13 residues. Looked up from germline, CDR1 is MNHEY and CDR2 is SMNVEV (reference sequence). V dropped 4 bases and J dropped 9; count of bases not matched to a gene: 4. CDR3 residues: CASSSSGLAEQFF. CDR3 coding DNA: TGTGCCAGCAGTTCCTCGGGACTAGCTGAGCAGTTCTTC.

The V and J genes are TRBV7-9 and TRBJ2-2; 9 bases agree with TRBD2. CDR3 length: 16 amino acids. Germline values: CDR1 SEHNR, CDR2 FQNEAQ (reference sequence). Germline trimming cut 5 bases from V and 5 bases from J; bases unmatched to any gene: 9. The DNA for the CDR3 is TGTGCCAGCAGCCAACCCGGGACTAGCAGAACCGGGGAGCTGTTTTTT. This sequence encodes CASSQPGTSRTGELFF.

This clone has only a few counts. V and J are TRBV11-2 and TRBJ2-5; D ambiguous. The germline CDR1 and CDR2 sequences are SGHAT and FQNNGV. The CDR3 is 12 residues long. Trimming removed 5 bases at V and 1 base at J, with 5 bases between. Here the CDR3 reads CASSPVQETQYF. Written as DNA, the CDR3 is TGTGCCAGCAGCCCTGTCCAAGAGACCCAGTACTTC.

The chain recombines TRBV9 with TRBJ2-7, with a tentative D call TRBD1 (6 bases). Germline CDR1 is SGDLS and CDR2 is YYNGEE. CDR3 length: 14 amino acids. Between the trimmed V and J ends, which lost 3 bases and 2 bases, there was a span of 12 bases. CDR3 in amino acids: CASSGQTGTYEQYF. CDR3 nucleotides: TGTGCCAGCAGCGGGCAGACAGGAACCTACGAGCAGTACTTC.

The gene calls are TRBV27 and TRBJ2-7, with 9 bases lining up with TRBD2. Germline CDR1 MNHEY, CDR2 SMNVEV (reference sequence). The CDR3 is 15 residues long. The junction had 9 bases not matched to a gene; V was cut back by 6 bases and J by 3 bases. CDR3 bases: TGTGCCAGCAGCCCCCTAGCGGGATTGGTCTACGAGCAGTACTTC. Protein product: CASSPLAGLVYEQYF.

The chain combines TRBV2 with TRBJ1-2; D call uncertain. Germline V lookup: CDR1 SNHLY, CDR2 FYNNEI. Trimming pared 9 bases from V and 1 base from J, leaving 12 bases between. The CDR3 spans 13 residues. Here the CDR3 reads CASTTELNYGYTF. The CDR3 bases are TGTGCCAGTACGACGGAACTTAACTATGGCTACACCTTC. The full variable domain, its missing parts supplied by reference TRBV2 and TRBJ1-2, is EPEVTQTPSHQVTQMGQEVILRCVPISNHLYFYWYRQILGQKVEFLVSFYNNEISEKSEIFDDQFSVERPDGSNFTLKIRSTKLEDSAMYFCASTTELNYGYTFGSGTRLTVV.

This chain joins TRBV10-3 and TRBJ2-7; no reliable D call. The CDR3 spans 11 residues. V lost 7 bases, J lost 4 bases, and 8 bases lay in between. Germline V CDR1 and CDR2: ENHRY, SYGVKD. The CDR3 is CAITQGYEQYF. In nucleotides, the CDR3 is TGTGCCATCACCCAAGGGTACGAGCAGTACTTC.

A note on this clone: Additional DNA sequences in this sample encode the identical CDR3. V usage is TRBV4-3 and J usage is TRBJ2-7, with 8 bases identical to TRBD1. Trimming removed 1 base from V and 3 bases from J; junction bases left unmatched: 2. This CDR3 is 14 amino acids long. CDR1 LGHNA and CDR2 YSLEER come from the germline V gene. Here the CDR3 DNA reads TGCGCCAGCAGCCAAGCTACAGGGGGCTACGAGCAGTACTTC. It yields the protein CASSQATGGYEQYF.